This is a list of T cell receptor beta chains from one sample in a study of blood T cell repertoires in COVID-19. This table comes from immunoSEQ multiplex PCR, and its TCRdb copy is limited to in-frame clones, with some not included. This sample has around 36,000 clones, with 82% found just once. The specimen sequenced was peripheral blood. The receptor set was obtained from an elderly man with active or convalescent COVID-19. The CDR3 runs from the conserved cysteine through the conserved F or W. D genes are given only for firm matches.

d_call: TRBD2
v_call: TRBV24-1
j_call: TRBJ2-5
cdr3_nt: TGTGCCACCAGTGATTTCCCAGCGGGAGTATCGGAGACCCAGTACTTC
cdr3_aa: CATSDFPAGVSETQYF

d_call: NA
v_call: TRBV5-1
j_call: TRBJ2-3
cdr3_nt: TGCGCCAGCAGACAGGGCAGCACAGATACGCAGTATTTT
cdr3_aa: CASRQGSTDTQYF

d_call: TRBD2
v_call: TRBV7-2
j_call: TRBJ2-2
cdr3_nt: TGTGCCAGCAGCTTACTGGGACTAGCGGGAGGATCGAGCACCGGGGAGCTGTTTTTT
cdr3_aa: CASSLLGLAGGSSTGELFF

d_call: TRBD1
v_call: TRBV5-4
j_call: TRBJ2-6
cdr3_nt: TGTGCCAGCAGCACGATCGACAGGGCTGCTGGGGCCAACGTCCTGACTTTC
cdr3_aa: CASSTIDRAAGANVLTF

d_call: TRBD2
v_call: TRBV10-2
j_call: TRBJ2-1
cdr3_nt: TGCGCCAGCAGTGATGATATGACGGGAGGGCCAGGTGAGCAGTTCTTC
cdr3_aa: CASSDDMTGGPGEQFF

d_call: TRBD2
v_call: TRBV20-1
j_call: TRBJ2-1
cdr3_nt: TGCAGTGCTAGTGGCGTGACGGGAGGGTGGGGCAATGAGCAGTTCTTC
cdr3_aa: CSASGVTGGWGNEQFF

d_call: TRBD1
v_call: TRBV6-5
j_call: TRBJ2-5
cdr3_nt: TGTGCCAGCAGTTACTCGACAGGGAGAGGGGAGACCCAGTACTTC
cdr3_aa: CASSYSTGRGETQYF

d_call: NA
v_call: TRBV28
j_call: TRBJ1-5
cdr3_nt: TGTGCCAGCAGTTTATACGGGAGTCAGCCCCAGCATTTT
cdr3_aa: CASSLYGSQPQHF

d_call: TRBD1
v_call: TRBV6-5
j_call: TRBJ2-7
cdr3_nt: TGTGCCAGCAACCCCGATGGACAGGGGGCTCAAGAGCAGTACTTC
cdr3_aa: CASNPDGQGAQEQYF

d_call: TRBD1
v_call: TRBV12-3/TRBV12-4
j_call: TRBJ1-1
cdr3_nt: TGTGCCAGCACCTTACCCCCCAGGGGGGAAGCTTTCTTT
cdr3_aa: CASTLPPRGEAFF

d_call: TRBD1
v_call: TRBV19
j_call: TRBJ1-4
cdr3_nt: TGTGCCAGTAGTAACCCCTCCGGGACAGGGGGTGAAAAACTGTTTTTT
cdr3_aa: CASSNPSGTGGEKLFF

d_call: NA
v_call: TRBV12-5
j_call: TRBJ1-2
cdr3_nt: TGTGCTAGTGGACAGACTAACTATGGCTACACCTTC
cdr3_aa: CASGQTNYGYTF

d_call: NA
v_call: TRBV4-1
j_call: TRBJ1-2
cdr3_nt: TGCGCCAGCAGCCAAGATACAGGGATGCAGGGCTACACCTTC
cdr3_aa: CASSQDTGMQGYTF

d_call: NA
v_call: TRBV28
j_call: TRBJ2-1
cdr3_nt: TGTGCCAGCAGTTCCGCAGCACGTAGCCCGTACAATGAGCAGTTCTTC
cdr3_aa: CASSSAARSPYNEQFF

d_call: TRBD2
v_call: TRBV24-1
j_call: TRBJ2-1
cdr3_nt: TGTGCCACCGAGCCCGGGACTAGCGACAATGAGCAGTTCTTC
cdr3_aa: CATEPGTSDNEQFF